Listed below are T cell receptor beta chains from one sample, sequenced in a study of shared clonotypes between healthy human individuals. Some clones are missing from TCRdb's copy, which holds only in-frame ones; the method was immunoSEQ multiplex PCR. This sample has about 2.4 million clones, with roughly 93% found just once. The sequenced sample was naive CD4+ T cells from PBMCs. The receptors originated from a young man in good health. Some clones in this sample may be carry-over from other donors' samples. Each CDR3 is given with its conserved first and last residue. Each record gives: D gene, J gene, clone size, V gene, CDR3 DNA, CDR3 protein. D genes are given only for firm matches. For some rows the clone size is stated as once, few or many, or as a class when expanded; others skip it.

>-|TRBJ2-3|once|TRBV6-5
TGTGCCAGCAGTTACGGGCAGGGCTGGGATACGCAGTATTTT
CASSYGQGWDTQYF
>-|TRBJ2-2|-|TRBV12-5
TGTGCTAGTGGTTTGGCGAGGGAGCTGTTTTTT
CASGLARELFF
>TRBD1|TRBJ2-7|-|TRBV5-1
TGCGCCAGCAGCCGCGGGGACAGGGGCTCCTACGAGCAGTACTTC
CASSRGDRGSYEQYF
>-|TRBJ1-1|-|TRBV12-5
TGTGCTAGTGGGGTATCGGCCTCCACTGAAGCTTTCTTT
CASGVSASTEAFF
>-|TRBJ1-4|-|TRBV28
TGTGCCAGCAGTTTAATGGGAGCAACTAATGAAAAACTGTTTTTT
CASSLMGATNEKLFF
>TRBD2|TRBJ2-5|-|TRBV27
TGTGCCGCCCGGGGATGGCTAGCGGGAGTCGGGGTAGAGACCCAGTACTTC
CAARGWLAGVGVETQYF
>TRBD2|TRBJ2-7|-|TRBV9
TGTGCCAGCAGCGAGGGGACTAGCGGGTCCCCCGAGCAGTACTTC
CASSEGTSGSPEQYF
>TRBD1|TRBJ1-1|once|TRBV28
TGTGCCAGCAGTCTACAGGGGGCTGTTGAAGCTTTCTTT
CASSLQGAVEAFF
>TRBD1|TRBJ2-4|-|TRBV15
TGTGCCACCAGCAGGGAGTGGACAGGGATTCAGTACTTC
CATSREWTGIQYF
>-|TRBJ1-4|-|TRBV10-2
TGCGCCAGCAGGGCTTTCCGGCAGGAACTGTTTTTT
CASRAFRQELFF
>-|TRBJ2-4|-|TRBV19
TGTGCCAGTAGTATTATTCCGGTGGTACACATTCAGTACTTC
CASSIIPVVHIQYF
>TRBD1|TRBJ1-1|-|TRBV6-1
TGTGCCGGATCGTTACAGGGGGCGATGGACCAAGCTTTCTTT
CAGSLQGAMDQAFF
>TRBD1|TRBJ2-3|-|TRBV28
TGTGCCAGCATAGCGGGACAGGGGTTAGATACGCAGTATTTT
CASIAGQGLDTQYF
>TRBD1|TRBJ2-7|once|TRBV7-9
TGTGCCAGCAGCCTACAGGGGAGATACGAGCAGTACTTC
CASSLQGRYEQYF
>-|TRBJ2-7|-|TRBV28
TGTGCCAGCAGTTTATTTGGGTTCCCCAATGTGGAGCAGTACTTC
CASSLFGFPNVEQYF
>-|TRBJ1-5|few|TRBV30
TGTGCCTGGAGTTGCCTAAGGGTAAACGGCAATCAGCCCCAGCATTTT
CAWSCLRVNGNQPQHF